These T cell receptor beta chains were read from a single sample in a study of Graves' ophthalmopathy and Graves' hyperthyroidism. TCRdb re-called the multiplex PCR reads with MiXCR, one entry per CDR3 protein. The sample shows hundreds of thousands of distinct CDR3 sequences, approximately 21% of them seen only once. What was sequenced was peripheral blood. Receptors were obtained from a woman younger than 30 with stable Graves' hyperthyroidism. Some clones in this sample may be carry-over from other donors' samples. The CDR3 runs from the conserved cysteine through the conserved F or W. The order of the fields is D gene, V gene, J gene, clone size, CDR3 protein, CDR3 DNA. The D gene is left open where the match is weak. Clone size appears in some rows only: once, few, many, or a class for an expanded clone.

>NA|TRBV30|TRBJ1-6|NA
CAWHLAAVNSPLHF
TGTGCCTGGCATCTAGCCGCAGTGAATTCACCCCTCCACTTT
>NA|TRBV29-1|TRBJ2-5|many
CSVTQGIRETQYF
TGCAGCGTTACGCAGGGGATCCGAGAGACCCAGTACTTC
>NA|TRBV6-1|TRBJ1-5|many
CASSEAGQINQPQHF
TGTGCCAGCAGTGAAGCGGGGCAGATCAATCAGCCCCAGCATTTT
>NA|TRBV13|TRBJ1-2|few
CASSPSDEGIYGYTF
TGTGCCAGCAGCCCTTCGGACGAAGGGATCTATGGCTACACCTTC
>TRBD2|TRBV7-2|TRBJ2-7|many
CASRRTSGPPYEQYF
TGTGCCAGCAGACGGACTAGCGGGCCCCCCTACGAGCAGTACTTC
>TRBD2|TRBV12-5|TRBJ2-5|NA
CASGLVLAGGGSYQETQYF
TGTGCTAGTGGTTTGGTACTAGCGGGAGGGGGTTCATACCAAGAGACCCAGTACTTC
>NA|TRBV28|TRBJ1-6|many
CASSPPTGNSPLHF
TGTGCCAGCAGCCCCCCCACAGGGAATTCACCCCTCCACTTT
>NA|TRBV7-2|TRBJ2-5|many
CASSSGAGTRIGTQYF
TGTGCCAGCAGCTCGGGGGCCGGGACGAGGATCGGGACCCAGTACTTC
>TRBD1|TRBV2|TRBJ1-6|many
CASSPDSLDRTLHF
TGTGCCAGCAGCCCCGACAGTCTGGACAGGACCCTCCACTTT
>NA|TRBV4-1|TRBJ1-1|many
CASRDWVWANTEAFF
TGCGCCAGCCGGGACTGGGTTTGGGCGAACACTGAAGCTTTCTTT
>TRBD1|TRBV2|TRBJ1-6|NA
CAGHSGQGTPLHF
TGTGCCGGCCATTCGGGACAGGGGACACCCCTCCACTTT
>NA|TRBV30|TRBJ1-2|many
CAWSEGSNGYTF
TGTGCCTGGAGTGAGGGGTCCAATGGCTACACCTTC
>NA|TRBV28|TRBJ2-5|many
CASSLSWDGRQETQYF
TGTGCCAGCAGTTTATCCTGGGACGGAAGACAAGAGACCCAGTACTTC
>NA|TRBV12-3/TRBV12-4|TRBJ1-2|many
CASSFSDRLYGYTF
TGTGCCAGCAGTTTCTCCGACAGGCTCTATGGCTACACCTTC
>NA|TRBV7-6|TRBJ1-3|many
CASSLDAAVSGNTIYF
TGTGCCAGCAGCTTAGATGCAGCGGTCTCTGGAAACACCATATATTTT
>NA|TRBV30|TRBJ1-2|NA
CAWSVGGPYGYTF
TGTGCCTGGAGTGTAGGCGGCCCCTATGGCTACACCTTC
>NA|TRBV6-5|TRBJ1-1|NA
CASSYSFLGSLSTEAFF
TGTGCCAGCAGTTACTCGTTTTTGGGGTCGTTGAGCACTGAAGCTTTCTTT